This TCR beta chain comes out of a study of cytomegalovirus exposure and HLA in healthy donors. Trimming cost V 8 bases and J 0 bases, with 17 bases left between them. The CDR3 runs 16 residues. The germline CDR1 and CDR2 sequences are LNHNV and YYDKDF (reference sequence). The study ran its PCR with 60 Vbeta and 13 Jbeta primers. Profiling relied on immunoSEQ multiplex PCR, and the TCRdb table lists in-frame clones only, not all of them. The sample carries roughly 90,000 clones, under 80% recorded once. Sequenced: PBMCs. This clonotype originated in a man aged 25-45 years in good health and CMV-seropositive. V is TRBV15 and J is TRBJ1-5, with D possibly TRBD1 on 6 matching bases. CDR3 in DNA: TGTGCCACCCAGGCCATAGGGGGGGATAGCAATCAGCCCCAGCATTTT. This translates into CATQAIGGDSNQPQHF. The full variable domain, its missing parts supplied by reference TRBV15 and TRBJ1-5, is DAMVIQNPRYQVTQFGKPVTLSCSQTLNHNVMYWYQQKSSQAPKLLFHYYDKDFNNEADTPDNFQSRRPNTSFCFLDIRSPGLGDTAMYLCATQAIGGDSNQPQHFGDGTRLSIL.